A single TCR beta chain is shown here with its context. This sample was included in a study of shared T cell receptors in the human thymus. V was clipped by 6 bases and J by 7 bases; unmatched bases: 16. The CDR3 is 16 residues long. Germline assignment: CDR1 SGHRS and CDR2 YFSETQ. Only in-frame clones appear in the TCRdb table, and some are missing; sequencing was by immunoSEQ multiplex PCR. Counted here are over 450,000 clones, more than 75% occurring once; the ten biggest clones make up about 0.014%. These data were also reused for a study on human thymus T cells. This second study notes: Healthy Finnish infants having corrective surgery for congenital heart defects served as donors. Thymic as well as blood repertoires seemed to favor certain V and J genes unevenly.

V is TRBV5-1 and J is TRBJ2-1; 7 nucleotides line up with TRBD2. The origin of this receptor is a boy under three years old with a congenital heart defect. Material: thymocytes. The CDR3 DNA is TGCGCCAGCAACAGCCGGGGGGTCAACGGGAGGAATGAGCAGTTCTTC. Translating gives CASNSRGVNGRNEQFF.